The clone carrying this T cell receptor (beta chain) was seen a single time. A much larger clonotype is one base distant, so this may be a read error. Lacking the conserved final phenylalanine or tryptophan, this CDR3 likely reflects a read error. The data were obtained in a study of breast tumors, draining lymph nodes, adjacent tissues. Axillary draining lymph nodes of breast cancer patients supplied the node samples. The CDR3 consists of 12 residues. In germline, CDR1 is SGHRS, CDR2 YFSETQ. Deletions cut 4 bases from V and 9 bases from J, with 14 bases between. TCRdb re-called the multiplex PCR reads through MiXCR, storing one row per CDR3 protein. The sample carries over 250,000 distinct CDR3 sequences, 30% recorded once.

The TCR was taken from a female donor with breast cancer. Some clones in this sample may be carry-over from other donors' samples. The chain links TRBV5-1 to TRBJ2-7; D is undetermined. Sample: axillary lymph node tissue. This CDR3 reads CASSPPGVWQYL. The DNA of the CDR3 is TGCGCCAGCAGCCCCCCCGGTGTTTGGCAGTACCTC.